The present TCR beta chain was sequenced within a study of T cells after posttransplantation cyclophosphamide. Study results and caveats: Donor CD8+ memory clones often dominated recipient blood repertoires at later times. After PTCy, TRB diversity resembled that of CNI/methotrexate controls.

Libraries were prepared by immunoSEQ multiplex PCR; TCRdb keeps only in-frame clonotypes and omits some of them. Listed here are over 25,000 clones without any singletons, the top ten holding around 1.5%. In its sample, this clone was seen many times. The antigen remains unidentified. Germline lookup yields CDR1 LGHNA and CDR2 YNFKEQ. The CDR3 consists of 19 residues. Germline trimming cut 4 bases from V and 2 bases from J; bases unmatched to any gene: 16. This chain joins TRBV4-2 and TRBJ1-3, with 8 bases lining up with TRBD1. Sequences were obtained from PBMCs. This TCR came from a man aged 50 to 59 in good health, CMV-negative, and a related stem cell transplant donor. The CDR3 DNA is TGTGCCAGCAGCCGCTATGCCGGAGGAACAGGGGGAACTGGAAACACCATATATTTT. Translating gives CASSRYAGGTGGTGNTIYF.